This TCR beta chain is from a study of cytomegalovirus exposure and HLA in healthy donors. PCR was performed using 60 Vbeta and 13 Jbeta primers. Assay used: immunoSEQ multiplex PCR; TCRdb lists only in-frame clones, some missing. The table for this sample gives 120,000 to 150,000 clones. The specimen was PBMCs. The clonotype originates from a woman aged 18-29 years in good health and CMV-seronegative.

CDR3 loop: CSALDREPYEQYF. The CDR3, as DNA: TGCAGCGCCCTGGACAGAGAACCGTACGAGCAGTACTTC. The gene calls are TRBV29-1 and TRBJ2-7, with a weak D call TRBD1 (6 bases). V was shortened by 7 bases and J by 4 bases, with 17 bases between the two germline ends. This CDR3 is 13 amino acids long. Germline loops: CDR1 SQVTM, CDR2 ANQGSEA.